This T cell receptor (beta chain) emerged from a study of blood T cells in healthy people across ages. V lost 5 bases to trimming and J lost 5 bases, with 11 bases between them. CDR1 and CDR2 (germline): SGHNT, YYREEE (reference sequence). This CDR3 has 13 amino acids. The authors ran a second PCR of 7 to 11 cycles using a sample-barcoded 5' primer and a J-beta primer mix. The template-switch adaptor, which had 12 random nucleotides, put a tag on each cDNA molecule. One entry per CDR3 protein, called by TCRdb with MiXCR from the 5' RACE reads. The sample records hundreds of thousands of distinct CDR3 sequences, less than 80% being singletons. About this clonotype: The target antigen is unknown.

Study-wide findings and caveats: Aged donors had fewer naive CD4+ cells and lower diversity than long-lived donors. Because sorting was not performed, PBMCs prevented conclusive naive versus antigen-experienced comparison. A roughly linear fall in TCR beta diversity per million T cells was seen with increasing age.

The specimen sequenced was blood. The chain carries TRBV5-4 and TRBJ2-1; D gene uncertain. The origin of this receptor is a man between 25 and 39 years old in good health. The DNA of the CDR3 is TGTGCCAGCAGTCCAACAAGGAACAATGAGCAGTTCTTC. It yields the protein CASSPTRNNEQFF.